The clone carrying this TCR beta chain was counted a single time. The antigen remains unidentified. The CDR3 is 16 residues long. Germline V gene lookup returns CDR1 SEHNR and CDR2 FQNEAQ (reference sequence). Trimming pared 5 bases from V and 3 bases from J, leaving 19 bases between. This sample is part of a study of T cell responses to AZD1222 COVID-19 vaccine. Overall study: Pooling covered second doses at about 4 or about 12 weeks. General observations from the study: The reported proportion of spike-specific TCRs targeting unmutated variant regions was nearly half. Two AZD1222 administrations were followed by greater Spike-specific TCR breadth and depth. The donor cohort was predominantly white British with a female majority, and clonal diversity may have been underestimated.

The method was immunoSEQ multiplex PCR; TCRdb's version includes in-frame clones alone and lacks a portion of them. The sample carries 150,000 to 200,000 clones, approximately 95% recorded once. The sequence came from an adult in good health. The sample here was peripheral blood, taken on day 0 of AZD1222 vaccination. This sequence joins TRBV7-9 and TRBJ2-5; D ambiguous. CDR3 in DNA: TGTGCCAGCAGCCCTCATCCGTCCCGGGCTGAAGAGACCCAGTACTTC. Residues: CASSPHPSRAEETQYF.